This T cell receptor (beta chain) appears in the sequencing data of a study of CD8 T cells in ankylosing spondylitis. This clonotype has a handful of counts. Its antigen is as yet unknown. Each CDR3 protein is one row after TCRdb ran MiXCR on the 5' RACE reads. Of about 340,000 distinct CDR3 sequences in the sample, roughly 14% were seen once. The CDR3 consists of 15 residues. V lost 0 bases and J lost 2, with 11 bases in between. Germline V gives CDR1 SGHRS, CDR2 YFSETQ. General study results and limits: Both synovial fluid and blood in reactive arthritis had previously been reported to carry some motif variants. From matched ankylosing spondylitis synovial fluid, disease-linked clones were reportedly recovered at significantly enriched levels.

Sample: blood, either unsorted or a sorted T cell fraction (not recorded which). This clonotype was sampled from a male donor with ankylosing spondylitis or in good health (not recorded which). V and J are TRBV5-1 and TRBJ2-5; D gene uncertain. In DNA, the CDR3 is TGCGCCAGCAGCTTGGCCTTAGCCGGGCAAGAGACCCAGTACTTC. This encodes CASSLALAGQETQYF.